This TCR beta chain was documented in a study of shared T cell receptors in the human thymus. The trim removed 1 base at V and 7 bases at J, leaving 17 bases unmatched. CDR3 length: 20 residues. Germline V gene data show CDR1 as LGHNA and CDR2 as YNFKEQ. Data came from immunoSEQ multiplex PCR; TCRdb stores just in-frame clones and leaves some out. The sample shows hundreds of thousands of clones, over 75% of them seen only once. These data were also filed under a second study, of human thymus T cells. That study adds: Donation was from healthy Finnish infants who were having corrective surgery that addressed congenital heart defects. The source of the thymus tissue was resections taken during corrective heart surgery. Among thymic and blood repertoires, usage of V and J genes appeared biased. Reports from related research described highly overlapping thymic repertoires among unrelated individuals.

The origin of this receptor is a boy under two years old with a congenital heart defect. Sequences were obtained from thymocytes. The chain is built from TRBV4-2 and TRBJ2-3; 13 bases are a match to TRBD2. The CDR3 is CASSQVPGLAGRPQRNTQYF. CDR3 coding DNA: TGTGCCAGCAGCCAAGTTCCGGGACTAGCGGGAAGGCCCCAGAGGAATACGCAGTATTTT.